This T cell receptor (beta chain) was documented in a study of T cells in Graves' hyperthyroidism and ophthalmopathy. The overall study: The blood sample was taken at first diagnosis, before treatment began.

General study points: Most clonotypes expanded in the thyroid (above 0.001) were also present in blood. The model made its ophthalmopathy prediction, and onset followed a median approximately 6 months later.

The investigators amplified TCR beta CDR3 regions from RNA transcripts. The HTBI primer set served for first-round RT-PCR of the TCR CDR3. MiXCR, run by TCRdb on the multiplex PCR reads, gives a single entry per CDR3 protein. The table records 500,000 to 750,000 distinct CDR3 sequences, 14% of them present only once. CDR1 is SGHTA, CDR2 FQGNSA, per germline. This CDR3 comprises 14 residues. Trimming took off 4 bases at V and 8 bases at J, with 15 bases between the two ends. PBMCs were obtained from over 8.5 ml fresh peripheral blood. Many counts were recorded for this clonotype. Its antigen is currently unknown.

This TCR was sampled from a woman aged 18-29 years with Graves' ophthalmopathy. V gene TRBV7-2 combines with J gene TRBJ2-1; tentatively, D is TRBD2 (5 bases). Material for sequencing was blood. CDR3 sequence reads: CASSSTRIGHEQFF. CDR3 bases: TGTGCCAGCAGCTCCACTAGGATTGGCCATGAGCAGTTCTTC.